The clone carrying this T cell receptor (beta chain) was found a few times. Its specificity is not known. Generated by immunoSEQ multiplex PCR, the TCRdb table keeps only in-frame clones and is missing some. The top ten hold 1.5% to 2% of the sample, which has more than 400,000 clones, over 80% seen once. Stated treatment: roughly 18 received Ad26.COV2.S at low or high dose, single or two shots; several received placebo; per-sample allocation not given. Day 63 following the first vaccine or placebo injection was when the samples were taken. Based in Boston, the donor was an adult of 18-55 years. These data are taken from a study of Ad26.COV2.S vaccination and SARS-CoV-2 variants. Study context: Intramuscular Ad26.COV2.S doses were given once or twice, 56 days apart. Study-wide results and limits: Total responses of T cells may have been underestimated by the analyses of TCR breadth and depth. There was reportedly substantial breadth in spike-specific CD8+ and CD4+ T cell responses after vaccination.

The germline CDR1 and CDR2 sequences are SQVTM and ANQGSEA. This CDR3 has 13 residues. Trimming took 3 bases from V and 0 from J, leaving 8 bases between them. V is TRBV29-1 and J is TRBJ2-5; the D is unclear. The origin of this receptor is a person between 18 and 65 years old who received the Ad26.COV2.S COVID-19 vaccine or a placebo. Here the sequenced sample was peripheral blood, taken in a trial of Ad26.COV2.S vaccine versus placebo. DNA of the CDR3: TGCAGCGTTGAGGGCAGGTACCAAGAGACCCAGTACTTC. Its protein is CSVEGRYQETQYF.